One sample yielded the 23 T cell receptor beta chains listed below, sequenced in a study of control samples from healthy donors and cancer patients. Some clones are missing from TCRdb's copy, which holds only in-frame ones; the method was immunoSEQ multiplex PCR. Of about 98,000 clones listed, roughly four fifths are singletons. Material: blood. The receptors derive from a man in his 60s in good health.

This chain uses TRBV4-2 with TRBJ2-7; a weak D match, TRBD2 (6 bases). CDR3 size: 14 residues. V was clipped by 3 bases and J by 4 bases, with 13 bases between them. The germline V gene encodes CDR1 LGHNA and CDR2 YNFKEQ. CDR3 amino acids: CASSQGLQLYEQYF. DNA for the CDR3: TGTGCCAGCAGCCAGGGACTTCAACTTTACGAGCAGTACTTC.

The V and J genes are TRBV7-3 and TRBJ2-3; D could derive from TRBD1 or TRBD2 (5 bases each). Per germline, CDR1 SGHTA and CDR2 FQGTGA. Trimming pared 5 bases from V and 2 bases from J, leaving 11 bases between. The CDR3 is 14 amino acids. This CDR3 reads CASSPFGTTDTQYF. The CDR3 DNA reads TGTGCCAGCAGCCCGTTTGGGACCACAGATACGCAGTATTTT.

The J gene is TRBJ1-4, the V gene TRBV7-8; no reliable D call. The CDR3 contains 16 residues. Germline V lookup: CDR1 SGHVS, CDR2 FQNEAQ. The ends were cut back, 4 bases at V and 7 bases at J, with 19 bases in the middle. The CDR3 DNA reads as TGTGCCAGCAGCTCACTCCGGACGGTGAACTCTGAAAAACTGTTTTTT. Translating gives CASSSLRTVNSEKLFF.

The CDR3 is CAWSDIPGSSNSPLHF. DNA of the CDR3: TGTGCCTGGAGTGATATCCCAGGGTCTAGTAATTCACCCCTCCACTTT. The chain links TRBV30 to TRBJ1-6; D is perhaps TRBD1 (5 bases). The CDR3 runs to 16 residues. V dropped 1 base and J dropped 6 bases, with 16 bases sitting between them. Germline values: CDR1 GTSNPN, CDR2 SVGIG (reference sequence).

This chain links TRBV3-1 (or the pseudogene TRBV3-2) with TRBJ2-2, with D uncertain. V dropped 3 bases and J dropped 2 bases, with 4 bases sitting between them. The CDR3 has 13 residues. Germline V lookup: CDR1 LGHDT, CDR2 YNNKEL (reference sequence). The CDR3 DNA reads TGTGCCAGCAGCCAGCACAACACCGGGGAGCTGTTTTTT. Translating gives CASSQHNTGELFF.

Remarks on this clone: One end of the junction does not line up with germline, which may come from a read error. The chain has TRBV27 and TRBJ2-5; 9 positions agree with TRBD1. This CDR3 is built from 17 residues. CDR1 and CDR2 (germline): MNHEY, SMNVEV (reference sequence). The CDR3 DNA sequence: TGTGCCAGCAGTCACTATACAGGGGGCCTGAACCAGGAGACCCAGTACTTC. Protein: CASSHYTGGLNQETQYF.

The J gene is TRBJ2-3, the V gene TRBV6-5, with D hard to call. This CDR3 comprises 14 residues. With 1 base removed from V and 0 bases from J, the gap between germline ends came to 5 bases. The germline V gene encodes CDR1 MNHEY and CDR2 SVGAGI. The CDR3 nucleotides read TGTGCCAGCAGTTACTACGGAAGCACAGATACGCAGTATTTT. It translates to CASSYYGSTDTQYF.

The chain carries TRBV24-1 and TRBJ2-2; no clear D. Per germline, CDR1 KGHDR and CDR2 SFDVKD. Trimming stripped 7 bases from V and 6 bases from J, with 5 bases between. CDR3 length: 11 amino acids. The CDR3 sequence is CATRSAGELFF. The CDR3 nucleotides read TGTGCCACCAGGTCGGCCGGGGAGCTGTTTTTT.

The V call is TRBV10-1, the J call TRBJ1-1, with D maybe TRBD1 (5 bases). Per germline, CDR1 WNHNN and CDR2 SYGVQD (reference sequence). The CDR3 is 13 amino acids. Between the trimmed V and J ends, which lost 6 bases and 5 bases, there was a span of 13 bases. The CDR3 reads CASSRGVETEAFF. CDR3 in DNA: TGCGCCAGCAGCCGGGGGGTCGAGACTGAAGCTTTCTTT.

The CDR3 sequence is CASSSQLGNTEAFF. Written as DNA, the CDR3 is TGTGCCAGCAGCTCACAACTGGGTAATACTGAAGCTTTCTTT. The chain employs TRBV7-2 and TRBJ1-1, with D unclear. CDR1 is SGHTA and CDR2 is FQGNSA in the germline V gene. Trimming shortened V by 4 bases and J by 5 bases, and 14 bases separated the two germline ends. The CDR3 totals 14 residues.

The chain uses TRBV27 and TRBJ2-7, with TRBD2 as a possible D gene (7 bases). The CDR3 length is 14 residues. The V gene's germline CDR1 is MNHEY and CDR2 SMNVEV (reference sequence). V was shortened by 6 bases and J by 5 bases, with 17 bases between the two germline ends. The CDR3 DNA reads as TGTGCCAGCAGACAGGGAGGGGTTTTCGACGAGCAGTACTTC. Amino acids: CASRQGGVFDEQYF.

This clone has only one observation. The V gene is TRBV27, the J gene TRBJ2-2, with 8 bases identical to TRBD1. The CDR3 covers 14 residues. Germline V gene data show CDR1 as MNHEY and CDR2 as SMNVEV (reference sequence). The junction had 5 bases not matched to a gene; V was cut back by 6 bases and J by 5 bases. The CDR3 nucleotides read TGTGCCAGCAGACGACAGGGGAGGACCGGGGAGCTGTTTTTT. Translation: CASRRQGRTGELFF.

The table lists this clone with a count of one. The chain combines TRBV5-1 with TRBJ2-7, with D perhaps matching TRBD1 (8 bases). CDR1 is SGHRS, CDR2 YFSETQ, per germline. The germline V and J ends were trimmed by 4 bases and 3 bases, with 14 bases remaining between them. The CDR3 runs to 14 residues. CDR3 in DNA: TGCGCCAGCAGCCCACAGGGGGGGAACTACGAGCAGTACTTC. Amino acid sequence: CASSPQGGNYEQYF.

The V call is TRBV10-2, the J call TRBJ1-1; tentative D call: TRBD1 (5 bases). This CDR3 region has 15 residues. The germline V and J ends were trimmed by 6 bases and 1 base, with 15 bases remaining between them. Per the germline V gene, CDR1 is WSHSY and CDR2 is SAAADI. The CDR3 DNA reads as TGCGCCAGCAGAGACGTGGGCCAGGGGAACACTGAAGCTTTCTTT. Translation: CASRDVGQGNTEAFF.

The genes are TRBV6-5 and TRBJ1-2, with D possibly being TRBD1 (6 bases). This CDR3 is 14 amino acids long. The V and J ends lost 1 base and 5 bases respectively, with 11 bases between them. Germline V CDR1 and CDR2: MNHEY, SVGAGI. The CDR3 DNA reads TGTGCCAGCAGTTACTTGGCGGACAGATATGGCTACACCTTC. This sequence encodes CASSYLADRYGYTF.

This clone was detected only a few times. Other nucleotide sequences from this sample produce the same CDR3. CDR3 coding DNA: TGTGCCAGCACTCTGGGCAGAGGCTATGGCTACACCTTC. Protein sequence: CASTLGRGYGYTF. V is TRBV19 and J is TRBJ1-2; D unresolved. The CDR3 contains 13 residues. Trimming pared 9 bases from V and 4 bases from J, leaving 15 bases between. Germline V lookup: CDR1 LNHDA, CDR2 SQIVND (reference sequence).

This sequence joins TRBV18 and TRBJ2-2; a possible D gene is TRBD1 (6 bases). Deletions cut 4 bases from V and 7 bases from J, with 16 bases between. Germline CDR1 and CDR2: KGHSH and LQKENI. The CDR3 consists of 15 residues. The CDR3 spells CASSQTNRARGELFF. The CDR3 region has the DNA TGTGCCAGCTCACAAACTAACAGGGCGCGCGGGGAGCTGTTTTTT.

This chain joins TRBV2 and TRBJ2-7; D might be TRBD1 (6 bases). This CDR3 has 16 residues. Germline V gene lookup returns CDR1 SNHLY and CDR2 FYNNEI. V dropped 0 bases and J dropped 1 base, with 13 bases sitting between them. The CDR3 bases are TGTGCCAGCAGTGAAGCTCGGACAGAAATTTCCTACGAGCAGTACTTC. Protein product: CASSEARTEISYEQYF. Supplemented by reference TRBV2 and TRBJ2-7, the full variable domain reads EPEVTQTPSHQVTQMGQEVILRCVPISNHLYFYWYRQILGQKVEFLVSFYNNEISEKSEIFDDQFSVERPDGSNFTLKIRSTKLEDSAMYFCASSEARTEISYEQYFGPGTRLTVT.

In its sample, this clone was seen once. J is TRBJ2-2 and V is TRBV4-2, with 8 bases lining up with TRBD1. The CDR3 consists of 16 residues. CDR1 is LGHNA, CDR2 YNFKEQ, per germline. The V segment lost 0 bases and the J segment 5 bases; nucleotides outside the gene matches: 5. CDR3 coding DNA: TGTGCCAGCAGCCAAGATCAGGACAGGGAGACCGGGGAGCTGTTTTTT. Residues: CASSQDQDRETGELFF.

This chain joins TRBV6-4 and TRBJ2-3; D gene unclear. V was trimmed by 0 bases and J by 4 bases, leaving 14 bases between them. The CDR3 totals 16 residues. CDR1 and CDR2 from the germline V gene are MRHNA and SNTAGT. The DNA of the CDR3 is TGTGCCAGCAGTGACTCAGCAGGTGGAGAGCCAGATACGCAGTATTTT. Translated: CASSDSAGGEPDTQYF.

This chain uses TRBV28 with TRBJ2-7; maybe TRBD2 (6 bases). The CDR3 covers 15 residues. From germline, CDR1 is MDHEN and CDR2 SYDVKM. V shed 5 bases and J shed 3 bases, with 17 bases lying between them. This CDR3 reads CASSPGVAAIYEQYF. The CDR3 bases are TGTGCCAGCAGTCCGGGGGTAGCGGCAATCTACGAGCAGTACTTC.

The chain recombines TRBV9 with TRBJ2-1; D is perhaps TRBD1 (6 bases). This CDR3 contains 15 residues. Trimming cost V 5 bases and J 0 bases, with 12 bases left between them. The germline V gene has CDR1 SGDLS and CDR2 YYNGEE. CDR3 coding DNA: TGTGCCAGCAGTCTTGGGGGCACCTCCTACAATGAGCAGTTCTTC. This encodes CASSLGGTSYNEQFF.

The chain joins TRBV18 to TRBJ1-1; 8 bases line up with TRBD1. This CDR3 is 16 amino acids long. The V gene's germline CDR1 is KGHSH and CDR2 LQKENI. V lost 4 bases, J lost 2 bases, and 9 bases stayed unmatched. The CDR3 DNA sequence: TGTGCCAGCTCACTGTCGACAGGGGCGGTAAACACTGAAGCTTTCTTT. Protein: CASSLSTGAVNTEAFF.